These 7 T cell receptor beta chains originate from one sample sequenced in a study of blood T cells in healthy people across ages. It was with a sample-barcoded 5' primer and a J-beta primer mix that a second PCR of roughly 6 to 12 cycles was run. MiXCR, applied by TCRdb to the 5' RACE reads, yields one record per CDR3 protein. The table includes about 970,000 distinct CDR3 sequences, about 53% detected once. The sequencing sample was made of blood. These receptors were obtained from a woman aged 55-70 years in good health.

This clonotype was detected a few times. This chain uses TRBV7-2 with TRBJ2-7; D might be TRBD2 (5 bases). This CDR3 has 12 amino acids. Germline V gene sequence: CDR1 SGHTA, CDR2 FQGNSA. V lost 8 bases and J 0 bases, leaving 8 bases between the germline ends. This chain's CDR3 is CASARDSYEQYF. The DNA of the CDR3 is TGTGCCAGCGCACGGGACTCCTACGAGCAGTACTTC.

This clonotype was seen a few times. DNA of the CDR3: TGCGCCAGCAGCTTGTGGTCGGGGGACACTGAAGCTTTCTTT. Protein sequence: CASSLWSGDTEAFF. V gene TRBV5-1 combines with J gene TRBJ1-1; D perhaps matches TRBD1 (5 bases). The CDR3 totals 14 residues. Germline V lookup: CDR1 SGHRS, CDR2 YFSETQ. Trimming pared 1 base from V and 3 bases from J, leaving 10 bases between. The entire variable domain, with the rest obtained from reference TRBV5-1 and TRBJ1-1, is as follows: KAGVTQTPRYLIKTRGQQVTLSCSPISGHRSVSWYQQTPGQGLQFLFEYFSETQRNKGNFPGRFSGRQFSNSRSEMNVSTLELGDSALYLCASSLWSGDTEAFFGQGTRLTVV.

This chain connects TRBV29-1 to TRBJ2-3; TRBD1 or TRBD2 may be the D gene (6 bases each). The CDR3 is 16 amino acids. V dropped 7 bases and J dropped 6 bases, with 26 bases sitting between them. Germline CDR1 is SQVTM and CDR2 is ANQGSEA. The CDR3 DNA reads as TGCAGCGCCCAACTCTTGCAGGGGACTCCCCGGGATACGCAGTATTTT. Residues: CSAQLLQGTPRDTQYF.

The genes are TRBV15 and TRBJ2-7; no reliable D call. The CDR3 length is 14 residues. The germline V gene encodes CDR1 LNHNV and CDR2 YYDKDF (reference sequence). The germline V and J ends were trimmed by 2 bases and 0 bases, with 8 bases remaining between them. The chain's CDR3 is CATSRSDGSYEQYF. The CDR3 nucleotides are TGTGCCACCAGCAGATCCGACGGCTCCTACGAGCAGTACTTC.

The CDR3 spells CASSYIQPPPQHF. CDR3 in DNA: TGTGCCAGCAGTTACATACAACCGCCGCCCCAGCATTTT. The chain has TRBV6-6 and TRBJ1-5; D remains ambiguous. The ends were cut back, 2 bases at V and 9 bases at J, with 11 bases in the middle. Germline V gene lookup returns CDR1 MNHNY and CDR2 SVGAGI (reference sequence). The CDR3 runs 13 residues.

This rearrangement joins TRBV15 to TRBJ2-7, with 9 bases fitting TRBD2. Looked up from germline, CDR1 is LNHNV and CDR2 is YYDKDF (reference sequence). With 0 bases clipped from V and 2 bases from J, the junction kept 17 bases outside the gene matches. The CDR3 length is 20 residues. The CDR3 is CATSRDRRSRGSGSTYEQYF. The CDR3 region has the DNA TGTGCCACCAGCAGAGATCGTAGGTCCCGGGGTAGCGGGAGTACCTACGAGCAGTACTTC.

This clonotype turned up a few times. The V and J genes are TRBV20-1 and TRBJ2-1; 10 bases line up with TRBD2. Per the germline V gene, CDR1 is DFQATT and CDR2 is SNEGSKA (reference sequence). The CDR3 totals 18 residues. With V trimmed by 0 bases and J by 4 bases, 12 bases remained unmatched. The DNA of the CDR3 is TGCAGTGCTAGAGATAGGGGGGAGAGCGGGAGGGGGTACAATGAGCAGTTCTTC. It is translated as CSARDRGESGRGYNEQFF.